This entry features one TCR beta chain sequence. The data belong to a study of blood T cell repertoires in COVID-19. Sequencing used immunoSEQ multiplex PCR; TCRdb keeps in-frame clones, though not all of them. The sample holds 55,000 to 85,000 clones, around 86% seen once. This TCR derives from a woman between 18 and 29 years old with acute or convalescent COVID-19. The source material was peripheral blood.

The CDR3 loop is CASKKIGQGIGNEQFF. The CDR3 DNA is TGTGCCAGCAAAAAAATTGGACAGGGGATTGGGAATGAGCAGTTCTTC. The chain links TRBV27 to TRBJ2-1, with 9 bases identical to TRBD1. Germline values: CDR1 MNHEY, CDR2 SMNVEV (reference sequence). CDR3 length: 16 amino acids. After removal of 7 bases from V and 7 bases from J, the junction contained 14 bases not matched to a gene.